Listed below are T cell receptor beta chains from one sample, sequenced in a study of T cell responses to AZD1222 COVID-19 vaccine. Using immunoSEQ multiplex PCR, the repertoire was profiled, and TCRdb retains in-frame clones only, with some absent. The table shows about 130,000 clones, with more than 85% occurring only once. The sample here was peripheral blood, taken on day 0 of AZD1222 vaccination. These receptors all come from an adult in good health. Both conserved end residues are part of each CDR3.

j_call: TRBJ1-5; v_call: TRBV6-2/TRBV6-3; cdr3_aa: CASSGDRGRHQPQHF
j_call: TRBJ1-5; v_call: TRBV30; cdr3_aa: CAWSAGQLNNQPQHF
j_call: TRBJ1-1; v_call: TRBV6-2/TRBV6-3; cdr3_aa: CASSWPYRGNTEAFF
j_call: TRBJ2-2; v_call: TRBV5-5; cdr3_aa: CASSFLDRTNTGELFF
j_call: TRBJ2-2; v_call: TRBV5-1; cdr3_aa: CASSSLAGEVRTGELFF
j_call: TRBJ1-1; v_call: TRBV29-1; cdr3_aa: CSVHYSYGESAFF
j_call: TRBJ1-1; v_call: TRBV7-3; cdr3_aa: CASSSQGRNTEAFF
j_call: TRBJ1-1; v_call: TRBV30; cdr3_aa: CAWIRFSDAFF
j_call: TRBJ1-3; v_call: TRBV15; cdr3_aa: CATSARRIGGNTIYF
j_call: TRBJ2-1; v_call: TRBV28; cdr3_aa: CASITSSLGGGLNEQFF
j_call: TRBJ2-1; v_call: TRBV13; cdr3_aa: CATRQPSSYNEQFF
j_call: TRBJ1-1; v_call: TRBV5-1; cdr3_aa: CASSFSNGLNTEAFF
j_call: TRBJ1-2; v_call: TRBV28; cdr3_aa: CASSQTGGEYLNYGYTF
j_call: TRBJ1-5; v_call: TRBV5-6; cdr3_aa: CASSFRGSNQPQHF
j_call: TRBJ1-2; v_call: TRBV19; cdr3_aa: CASSIAQIGYGYTF
j_call: TRBJ1-3; v_call: TRBV19; cdr3_aa: CASKIRGSSGNTIYF
j_call: TRBJ1-1; v_call: TRBV7-8; cdr3_aa: CASYGTRALVTEAFF
j_call: TRBJ1-1; v_call: TRBV27; cdr3_aa: CASSLPDRTNTEAFF
j_call: TRBJ2-7; v_call: TRBV5-5; cdr3_aa: CASSLVPQGEYYEQYF
j_call: TRBJ1-2; v_call: TRBV18; cdr3_aa: CASSPPENARSDYGYTF
j_call: TRBJ1-5; v_call: TRBV4-1; cdr3_aa: CASSQSHGTDSNQPQHF
j_call: TRBJ2-1; v_call: TRBV30; cdr3_aa: CAWSVLAGGTYNEQFF
j_call: TRBJ1-2; v_call: TRBV4-1; cdr3_aa: CASSQASGQRVYGYTF
j_call: TRBJ1-2; v_call: TRBV6-5; cdr3_aa: CASSYVGRGGYTF
j_call: TRBJ2-1; v_call: TRBV6-4; cdr3_aa: CASSRGPAENEQFF
j_call: TRBJ1-3; v_call: TRBV6-5; cdr3_aa: CASSSHSGNTIYF
j_call: TRBJ2-1; v_call: TRBV3-1/TRBV3-2; cdr3_aa: CASSDGTSGRSEQFF
j_call: TRBJ1-1; v_call: TRBV5-1; cdr3_aa: CASSLPKGENTEAFF
j_call: TRBJ2-7; v_call: TRBV28; cdr3_aa: CASSLAGNLYEQYF
j_call: TRBJ2-2; v_call: TRBV11-3; cdr3_aa: CASSLGSDLNTGELFF
j_call: TRBJ1-1; v_call: TRBV5-1; cdr3_aa: CASSLGPSSDTEAFF
j_call: TRBJ1-1; v_call: TRBV30; cdr3_aa: CAWGLEAEAFF
j_call: TRBJ1-2; v_call: TRBV9; cdr3_aa: CASSVDSNYGYTF
j_call: TRBJ1-4; v_call: TRBV28; cdr3_aa: CASTQDANEKLFF
j_call: TRBJ2-1; v_call: TRBV27; cdr3_aa: CASSQLYNEQFF
j_call: TRBJ1-1; v_call: TRBV7-6; cdr3_aa: CASSYLGQVNTEAFF
j_call: TRBJ1-2; v_call: TRBV12-3/TRBV12-4; cdr3_aa: CASSIRGGGYTF
j_call: TRBJ2-1; v_call: TRBV12-5; cdr3_aa: CASGRGGLNEQFF
j_call: TRBJ2-7; v_call: TRBV19; cdr3_aa: CASSSAGSYEQYF
j_call: TRBJ2-7; v_call: TRBV5-1; cdr3_aa: CASSLNRGYEQYF
j_call: TRBJ2-4; v_call: TRBV19; cdr3_aa: CASSKKTGSRNIQYF
j_call: TRBJ2-1; v_call: TRBV30; cdr3_aa: CAGDLADYNEQFF
j_call: TRBJ2-5; v_call: TRBV6-5; cdr3_aa: CASSPPGTQYF
j_call: TRBJ2-2; v_call: TRBV13; cdr3_aa: CASRQENTGELFF
j_call: TRBJ1-2; v_call: TRBV18; cdr3_aa: CASSPPKGASANYGYTF
j_call: TRBJ1-1; v_call: TRBV12-5; cdr3_aa: CASEAGAGTEAFF
j_call: TRBJ1-4; v_call: TRBV3-1/TRBV3-2; cdr3_aa: CASSQDGAGNEKLFF
j_call: TRBJ1-1; v_call: TRBV5-1; cdr3_aa: CASSPRGEVPEAFF
j_call: TRBJ2-3; v_call: TRBV7-8; cdr3_aa: CASSLTDTQYF
j_call: TRBJ1-6; v_call: TRBV27; cdr3_aa: CASSRRQEDSPLHF
j_call: TRBJ2-7; v_call: TRBV5-1; cdr3_aa: CASSLEPGQGGYGQYF
j_call: TRBJ2-2; v_call: TRBV9; cdr3_aa: CASSARLAGAPGELFF